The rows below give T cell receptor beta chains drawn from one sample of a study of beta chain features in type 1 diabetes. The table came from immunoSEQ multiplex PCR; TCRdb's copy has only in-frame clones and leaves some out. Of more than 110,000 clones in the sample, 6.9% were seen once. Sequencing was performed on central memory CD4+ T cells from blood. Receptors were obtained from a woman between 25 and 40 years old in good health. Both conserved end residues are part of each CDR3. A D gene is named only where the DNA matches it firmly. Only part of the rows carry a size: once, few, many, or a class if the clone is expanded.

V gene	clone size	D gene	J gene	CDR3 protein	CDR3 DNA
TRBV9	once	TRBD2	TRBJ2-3	CASSVVGAGGPDTQYF	TGTGCCAGCAGCGTAGTTGGAGCGGGAGGGCCAGATACGCAGTATTTT
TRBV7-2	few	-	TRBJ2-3	CASSSYMDTQYF	TGTGCCAGCAGCTCCTATATGGATACGCAGTATTTT
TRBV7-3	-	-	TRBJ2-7	CASSGQGRDEQYF	TGTGCCAGCAGCGGCCAGGGGAGGGACGAGCAGTACTTC
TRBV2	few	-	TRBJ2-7	CASSEAINIEQYF	TGTGCCAGCAGTGAAGCCATAAACATAGAGCAGTACTTC
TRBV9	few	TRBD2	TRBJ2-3	CASSRGGVTSDTQYF	TGTGCCAGCAGCCGGGGGGGCGTTACATCAGATACGCAGTATTTT
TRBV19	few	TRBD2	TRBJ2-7	CASSTSGAAGSYEQYF	TGTGCCAGTAGTACTAGCGGGGCTGCGGGAAGTTACGAGCAGTACTTC
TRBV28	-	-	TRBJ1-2	CASSTGLGYGYTF	TGTGCCAGCAGTACGGGACTGGGCTATGGCTACACCTTC
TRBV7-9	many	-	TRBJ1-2	CASSLDERAGFYGYTF	TGTGCCAGCAGCTTAGATGAGCGGGCAGGCTTCTATGGCTACACCTTC
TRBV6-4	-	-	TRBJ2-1	CASSELPEGDSEQFF	TGTGCCAGCAGTGAGCTGCCGGAGGGGGACAGTGAGCAGTTCTTC
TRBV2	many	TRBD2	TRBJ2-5	CASSGTSGVDKYF	TGTGCCAGCAGTGGGACTAGCGGGGTGGACAAGTACTTC
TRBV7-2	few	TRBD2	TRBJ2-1	CASSKTSGSYNEQFF	TGTGCCAGCAGCAAGACTAGCGGGTCCTACAATGAGCAGTTCTTC
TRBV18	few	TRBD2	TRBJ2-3	CASSETLATADTQYF	TGTGCCAGCTCAGAAACACTAGCGACGGCAGATACGCAGTATTTT
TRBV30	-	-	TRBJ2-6	CAWTTLGPAGANVLTF	TGTGCCTGGACCACCCTGGGGCCGGCTGGGGCCAACGTCCTGACTTTC
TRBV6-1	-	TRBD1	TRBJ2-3	CASRQGETDTQYF	TGTGCCAGCAGACAGGGGGAGACAGATACGCAGTATTTT
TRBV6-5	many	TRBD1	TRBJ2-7	CASGQGYEQYF	TGTGCCAGCGGACAGGGGTACGAGCAGTACTTC
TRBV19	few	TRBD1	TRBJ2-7	CASSTRGHPPEQYF	TGTGCCAGTAGTACGAGGGGGCATCCTCCCGAGCAGTACTTC
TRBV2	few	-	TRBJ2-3	CASSFRGGAGRDTDTQYF	TGTGCCAGCAGTTTTCGAGGGGGCGCTGGGCGGGACACAGATACGCAGTATTTT
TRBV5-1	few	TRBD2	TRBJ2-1	CASRVTSGYNEQFF	TGCGCCAGCAGGGTGACTAGCGGATACAATGAGCAGTTCTTC
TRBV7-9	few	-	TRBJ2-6	CASSPRGRGSGANVLTF	TGTGCCAGCAGCCCGCGTGGTCGGGGCTCTGGGGCCAACGTCCTGACTTTC
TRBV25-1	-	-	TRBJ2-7	CASSEYPLYEQYF	TGTGCCAGCAGTGAATATCCACTCTACGAGCAGTACTTC
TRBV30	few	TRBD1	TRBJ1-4	CAWSGTGATNEKLFF	TGTGCCTGGAGTGGGACAGGGGCAACTAATGAAAAACTGTTTTTT
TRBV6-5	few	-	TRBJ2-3	CASSYSGGNPNTQYF	TGTGCCAGCAGTTACTCTGGCGGAAACCCGAATACGCAGTATTTT